These T cell receptor beta chains were read from a single sample in a study of graft-versus-host responses after intestinal transplantation. These TCRs are of unknown antigen specificity. The data were produced by immunoSEQ multiplex PCR, yet TCRdb's version contains in-frame clones alone and is incomplete. The data hold more than 95,000 clones, with 93% observed a single time. The sequences come from unstimulated CD8+ T cells sorted from spleen or lymph node cells, collected before intestinal transplant. These receptors came from a human donor who received an intestinal transplant. Each CDR3 is given without its conserved first and last residue.

v_gene	j_gene	CDR3aa
TRBV29-1	TRBJ2-7	SVVGVEAYEQY
TRBV7-8	TRBJ2-1	ASSPDDWRGTYNEQF
TRBV11-1	TRBJ1-1	ASSTDWGMNTEAF
TRBV2	TRBJ2-7	ASSEASGIYEQY
TRBV10-1	TRBJ2-3	ASSAGEPSTDTQY
TRBV6-5	TRBJ2-2	ASSYSARADTGELF
TRBV2	TRBJ1-5	ASSDRAGQPQH
TRBV7-6	TRBJ2-3	ASSLGDTDTDTQY
TRBV2	TRBJ1-1	ASSESDRAAAF
TRBV19	TRBJ1-3	ASSVGGTGNTIY
TRBV6-1	TRBJ1-5	ASSELGRGNQPQH
TRBV7-6	TRBJ2-1	ASSLPGGRDEQF
TRBV11-2	TRBJ1-1	ASSYLIGPKNTEAF
TRBV9	TRBJ2-2	ASSVVGEGELF
TRBV5-5	TRBJ1-1	ASSLAAGEGTEAF
TRBV5-1	TRBJ2-5	ASSLEAGSQRETQY
TRBV6-5	TRBJ1-2	ASSFRTGGHGYT
TRBV7-3	TRBJ2-2	ASSSLNTGELF
TRBV6-6	TRBJ2-2	ASNDSGSANTGELF
TRBV6-6	TRBJ2-1	ASRPGTEKYNEQF
TRBV6-1	TRBJ2-3	ASSSFIGDSDTQY
TRBV5-4	TRBJ1-2	ASSLSPTGYGYT
TRBV19	TRBJ1-2	ASRAGTANT
TRBV7-9	TRBJ2-7	ASSHPTTGLTYEQY
TRBV5-4	TRBJ2-2	ASSLGQLEPNTGELF
TRBV11-2	TRBJ1-2	ASSLGQGDYGYT
TRBV4-1	TRBJ2-3	ASSQVSRADTQY
TRBV15	TRBJ2-6	ATSRGAGSGANVLT
TRBV2	TRBJ2-1	ASSEFGQYNEQF
TRBV5-6	TRBJ1-2	ASSYRQSVEDT
TRBV5-1	TRBJ1-1	ASSFSGTGGVDTEAF
TRBV7-9	TRBJ1-3	ASSEDLNTIY
TRBV19	TRBJ2-5	ASTHQETQY
TRBV4-1	TRBJ1-1	ASSQEPISNTEAF
TRBV6-1	TRBJ1-5	ASSDRGQPQH
TRBV4-1	-	ASSHGNNGGSTYEQY
TRBV6-5	TRBJ1-2	ASTGQGANYGYT
TRBV19	TRBJ2-7	ASSIVQGAYEQY
TRBV5-6	TRBJ1-2	ASNPGTGVNDGYT
TRBV6-6	TRBJ2-7	ASSSWTSGYEQY
TRBV11-2	TRBJ2-2	ASSLYASGAGELF
TRBV10-3	TRBJ2-3	AISDEADTQY
TRBV4-2	TRBJ2-2	ASSQDSPNTGELF
TRBV6-5	TRBJ2-3	ASNNIAGGADTQY
TRBV5-4	TRBJ1-2	ASSVTGSDYGYT
TRBV7-9	TRBJ1-2	ASSLGRGENGYT
TRBV18	TRBJ2-1	ASSQDFSSYNEQF
TRBV2	TRBJ2-5	ASSVPETQY
TRBV27	TRBJ1-4	ASSPNRDRVPYEKLF
TRBV5-6	TRBJ2-5	ASSLLQKETQY
TRBV2	TRBJ2-7	ASSESPGQADEQY
TRBV6-1	TRBJ1-1	ASSHTGYRIEAF
TRBV1	TRBJ2-7	TSSQDLPGGQSQY
TRBV7-8	TRBJ2-1	ASSLGTSGGRNEQF
TRBV29-1	TRBJ1-1	SVDQGNGNTEAF
TRBV6-5	TRBJ2-7	ASSYSRYSYEQY
TRBV27	TRBJ2-1	ASRILPQLGDEQF
TRBV12-5	TRBJ1-2	ASGWVLGTEINYGYT
TRBV6-1	TRBJ2-5	ASSEGLAGGIQETQY
TRBV11-1	TRBJ2-7	ASSLGTGWEQY